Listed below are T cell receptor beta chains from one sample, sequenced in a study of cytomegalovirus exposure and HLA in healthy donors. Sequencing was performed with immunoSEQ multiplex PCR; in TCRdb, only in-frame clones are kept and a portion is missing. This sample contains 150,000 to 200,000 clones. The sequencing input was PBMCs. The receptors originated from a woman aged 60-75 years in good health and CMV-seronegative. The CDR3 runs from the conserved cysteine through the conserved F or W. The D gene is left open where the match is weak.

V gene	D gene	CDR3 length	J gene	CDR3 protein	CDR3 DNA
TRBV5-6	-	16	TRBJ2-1	CASSLDGRWGYNEQFF	TGTGCCAGCAGCTTGGATGGGAGGTGGGGCTACAATGAGCAGTTCTTC
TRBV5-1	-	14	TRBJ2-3	CASSLGQNTDTQYF	TGCGCCAGCAGCTTGGGGCAGAACACAGATACGCAGTATTTT
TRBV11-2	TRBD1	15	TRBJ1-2	CASSSLRQGNYGYTF	TGTGCCAGCAGCTCTTTGCGACAGGGGAACTATGGCTACACCTTC
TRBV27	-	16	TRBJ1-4	CASSKRPDEPNEKLFF	TGTGCCAGCAGTAAGCGACCCGACGAGCCAAATGAAAAACTGTTTTTT
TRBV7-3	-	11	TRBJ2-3	CASKGADTQYF	TGTGCCTCAAAAGGGGCAGATACGCAGTATTTT
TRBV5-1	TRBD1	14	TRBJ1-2	CASSPGTGGFGYTF	TGCGCCAGCAGCCCCGGGACAGGGGGTTTTGGCTACACCTTC
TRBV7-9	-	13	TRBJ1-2	CASSSRGNYGYTF	TGTGCCAGCAGCTCTCGGGGGAACTATGGCTACACCTTC
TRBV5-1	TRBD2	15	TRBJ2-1	CASSPTSGNYNEQFF	TGCGCCAGCAGCCCAACTAGCGGGAACTACAATGAGCAGTTCTTC
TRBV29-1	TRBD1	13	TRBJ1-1	CSASDRAPPEAFF	TGCAGCGCTAGTGACAGGGCGCCACCTGAAGCTTTCTTT
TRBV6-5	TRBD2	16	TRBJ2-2	CASSYSPSGNTGELFF	TGTGCCAGCAGTTACTCGCCTAGCGGTAACACCGGGGAGCTGTTTTTT
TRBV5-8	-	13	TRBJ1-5	CASLSMENQPQHF	TGTGCCAGCTTGTCGATGGAGAATCAGCCCCAGCATTTT
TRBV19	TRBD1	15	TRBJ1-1	CVPKAQRQGDTEAFF	TGTGTCCCCAAAGCACAAAGACAGGGAGATACTGAAGCTTTCTTT
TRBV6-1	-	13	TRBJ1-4	CASQGSTNEKLFF	TGTGCCAGCCAGGGTTCGACTAATGAAAAACTGTTTTTT
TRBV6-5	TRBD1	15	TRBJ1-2	CASSYTTGGGYGYTF	TGTGCCAGCAGTTACACGACAGGGGGTGGCTATGGCTACACCTTC
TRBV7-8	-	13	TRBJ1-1	CASSLVPNTEAFF	TGTGCCAGCAGCTTAGTTCCAAACACTGAAGCTTTCTTT
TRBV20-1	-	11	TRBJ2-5	CSPRVLETQYF	TGCAGTCCCCGCGTCCTAGAGACCCAGTACTTC
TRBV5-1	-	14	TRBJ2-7	CASSLSDRDYEQYF	TGCGCCAGCAGCTTATCCGACAGAGACTACGAGCAGTACTTC
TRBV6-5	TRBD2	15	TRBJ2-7	CASSYGGGPPYEQYF	TGTGCCAGCAGTTACGGCGGGGGGCCCCCCTACGAGCAGTACTTC
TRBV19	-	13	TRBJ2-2	CASSIWATGELFF	TGTGCCAGTAGTATCTGGGCAACCGGGGAGCTGTTTTTT
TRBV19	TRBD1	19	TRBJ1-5	CASSTRTGYLSFDNQPQHF	TGTGCCAGTAGTACAAGGACAGGGTATCTCTCCTTCGACAATCAGCCCCAGCATTTT
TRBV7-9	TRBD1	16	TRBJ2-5	CASSAGHRGRGETQYF	TGTGCCAGCAGCGCAGGCCACAGGGGGCGCGGAGAGACCCAGTACTTC
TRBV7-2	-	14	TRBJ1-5	CASSLHRLPGPQHF	TGTGCCAGCAGCCTACACAGGTTACCTGGGCCCCAGCATTTT
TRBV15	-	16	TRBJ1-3	CATSRERQSGGSTIYF	TGTGCCACCAGCAGAGAGAGGCAGAGCGGTGGAAGCACCATATATTTT
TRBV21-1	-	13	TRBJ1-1	CASSRTENTEAFF	TGTGCCAGCAGCAGAACAGAAAACACTGAAGCTTTCTTT
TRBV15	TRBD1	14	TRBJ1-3	CATSTGTGRNTIYF	TGTGCCACCAGCACAGGGACAGGGAGGAACACCATATATTTT
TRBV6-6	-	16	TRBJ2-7	CASSYSLGGTSYEQYF	TGTGCCAGCAGTTACTCGCTAGGAGGCACCTCATACGAGCAGTACTTC
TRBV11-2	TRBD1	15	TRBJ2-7	CASSLGQGAFYEQYF	TGTGCCAGCAGCTTGGGGCAGGGGGCTTTCTACGAGCAGTACTTC
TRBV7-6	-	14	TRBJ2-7	CASASAAQFAEQYF	TGTGCCAGCGCCTCCGCGGCACAATTCGCCGAGCAGTACTTC
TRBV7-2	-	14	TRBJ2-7	CASSLQASTYEQYF	TGTGCCAGCAGCTTACAGGCAAGTACCTACGAGCAGTACTTC
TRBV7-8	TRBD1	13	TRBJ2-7	CASSSDRGDEQYF	TGTGCCAGCAGCTCGGACAGGGGAGACGAGCAGTACTTC
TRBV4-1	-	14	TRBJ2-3	CASTYRQGEDTQYF	TGCGCCAGCACCTACCGACAAGGTGAAGATACGCAGTATTTT
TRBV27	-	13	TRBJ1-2	CASSLQAYNGYTF	TGTGCCAGCAGTTTACAGGCCTATAATGGCTACACCTTC
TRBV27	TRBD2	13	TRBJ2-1	CASTGLRGDEQFF	TGTGCCAGTACGGGACTACGTGGGGATGAGCAGTTCTTC
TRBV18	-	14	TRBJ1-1	CASSPGRYSGEAFF	TGTGCCAGCTCACCAGGCCGGTACAGTGGAGAAGCTTTCTTT
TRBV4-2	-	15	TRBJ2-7	CASSQDWSGGYEQYF	TGTGCCAGCAGCCAAGATTGGTCCGGGGGCTACGAGCAGTACTTC
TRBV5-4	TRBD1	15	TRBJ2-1	CASSFFRQGDSEQFF	TGTGCCAGCAGCTTTTTCAGACAGGGGGATAGTGAGCAGTTCTTC
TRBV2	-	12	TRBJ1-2	CASSPRNYGYTF	TGTGCCAGCAGTCCGCGGAATTATGGCTACACCTTC
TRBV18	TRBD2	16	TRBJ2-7	CASSPQGWLAGGEQYF	TGTGCCAGCTCACCACAGGGGTGGCTAGCGGGAGGCGAGCAGTACTTC
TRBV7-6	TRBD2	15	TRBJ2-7	CASSPAGLAADEQYF	TGTGCCAGCAGCCCCGCGGGACTAGCCGCTGACGAGCAGTACTTC
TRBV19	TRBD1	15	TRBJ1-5	CASSWDRGSNQPQHF	TGTGCCAGTAGTTGGGACAGGGGAAGCAATCAGCCCCAGCATTTT
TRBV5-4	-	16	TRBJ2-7	CASSPVLASASYEQYF	TGTGCCAGCAGCCCGGTTTTGGCTAGCGCAAGCTACGAGCAGTACTTC
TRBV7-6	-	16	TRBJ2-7	CASSFGGRGDSYEQYF	TGTGCCAGCAGCTTCGGCGGGCGCGGGGACTCCTACGAGCAGTACTTC
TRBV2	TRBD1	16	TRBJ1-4	CASSRTGLTTNEKLFF	TGTGCCAGCAGTAGGACAGGACTAACAACTAATGAAAAACTGTTTTTT
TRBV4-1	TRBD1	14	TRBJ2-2	CVSSQTGHTGELFF	TGCGTCAGCAGCCAGACAGGGCACACCGGGGAGCTGTTTTTT
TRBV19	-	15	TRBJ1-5	CASSTPGRGNQPQHF	TGTGCCAGTAGTACCCCCGGCAGGGGCAATCAGCCCCAGCATTTT
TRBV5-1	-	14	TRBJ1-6	CASSSGQYNSPLHF	TGCGCCAGCAGTTCCGGACAGTATAATTCACCCCTCCACTTT
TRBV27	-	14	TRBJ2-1	CASSWGDSYNEQFF	TGTGCCAGCAGTTGGGGGGACAGCTACAATGAGCAGTTCTTC
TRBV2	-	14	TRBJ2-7	CASSPQGSEYEQYF	TGTGCCAGCAGCCCACAGGGTAGTGAGTACGAGCAGTACTTC
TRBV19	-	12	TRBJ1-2	CASSNQNYGYTF	TGTGCCAGTAGTAATCAGAACTATGGCTACACCTTC
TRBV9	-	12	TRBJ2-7	CASSGQTYEQYF	TGTGCCAGCAGCGGACAGACCTACGAGCAGTACTTC
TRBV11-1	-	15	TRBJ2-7	CASSTPLRQRDEQYF	TGTGCCAGCAGCACGCCGCTCCGACAGCGGGACGAGCAGTACTTC